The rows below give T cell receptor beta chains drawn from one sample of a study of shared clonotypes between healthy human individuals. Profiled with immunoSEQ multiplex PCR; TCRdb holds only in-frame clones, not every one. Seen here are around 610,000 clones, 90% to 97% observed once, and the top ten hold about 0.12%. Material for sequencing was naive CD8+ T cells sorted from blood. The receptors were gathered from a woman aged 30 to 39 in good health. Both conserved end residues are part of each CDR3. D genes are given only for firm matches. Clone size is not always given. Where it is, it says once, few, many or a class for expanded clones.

CDR3nt: TGTGCCAGCAGCCAAGTGCAGGGGAGGTGGGACCAGCCCCAGCATTTT
CDR3aa: CASSQVQGRWDQPQHF
abundance: NA
d_gene: NA
v_gene: TRBV4-2
j_gene: TRBJ1-5
len: 16

CDR3nt: TGCGCCAGCGGACAGGGGGGCTACGAGCAGTACTTC
CDR3aa: CASGQGGYEQYF
abundance: NA
d_gene: TRBD1
v_gene: TRBV4-1
j_gene: TRBJ2-7
len: 12

CDR3nt: TGTGCCAGCAGTGAATGGGCGGGAGAGTCCTACGAGCAGTACTTC
CDR3aa: CASSEWAGESYEQYF
abundance: once
d_gene: TRBD2
v_gene: TRBV2
j_gene: TRBJ2-7
len: 15

CDR3nt: TGTGCCAGCAGTCCGATCGGGACAGGGGTTATCGTAGAGTACTTC
CDR3aa: CASSPIGTGVIVEYF
abundance: NA
d_gene: TRBD1
v_gene: TRBV28
j_gene: TRBJ2-5
len: 15

CDR3nt: TGCGCCAGCAGTGAGCGGACTAGCGGGCTTATTGAGCAGTTCTTC
CDR3aa: CASSERTSGLIEQFF
abundance: NA
d_gene: TRBD2
v_gene: TRBV10-1
j_gene: TRBJ2-1
len: 15

CDR3nt: TGTGCCAGCACCTACAGCAATCAGCCCCAGCATTTT
CDR3aa: CASTYSNQPQHF
abundance: NA
d_gene: NA
v_gene: TRBV2
j_gene: TRBJ1-5
len: 12

CDR3nt: TGTGCCAGCAGTCCTACTAGCGGGACTTACAATGAGCAGTTCTTC
CDR3aa: CASSPTSGTYNEQFF
abundance: once
d_gene: TRBD2
v_gene: TRBV6-5
j_gene: TRBJ2-1
len: 15

CDR3nt: TGTGCCAGCAGTTTAGCCAACTATGGCTACACCTTC
CDR3aa: CASSLANYGYTF
abundance: NA
d_gene: NA
v_gene: TRBV13
j_gene: TRBJ1-2
len: 12

CDR3nt: TGTGCCAGCAGCTTAGATAGGACAGGGGGGAGCTATGGCTACACCTTC
CDR3aa: CASSLDRTGGSYGYTF
abundance: NA
d_gene: TRBD1
v_gene: TRBV11-2
j_gene: TRBJ1-2
len: 16

CDR3nt: TGCGCCAGCAGCCTGAGGGCGGGGATTGGCAATCAGCCCCAGCATTTT
CDR3aa: CASSLRAGIGNQPQHF
abundance: NA
d_gene: NA
v_gene: TRBV4-1
j_gene: TRBJ1-5
len: 16

CDR3nt: TGTGCCAGCAGTAAGGACAGGGGGCCTGGGGCCAACGTCCTGACTTTC
CDR3aa: CASSKDRGPGANVLTF
abundance: NA
d_gene: TRBD1
v_gene: TRBV27
j_gene: TRBJ2-6
len: 16

CDR3nt: TGTGCCAGCAGTCTCGGGACAGGACGCTATGGCTACACCTTC
CDR3aa: CASSLGTGRYGYTF
abundance: NA
d_gene: TRBD1
v_gene: TRBV6-5
j_gene: TRBJ1-2
len: 14

CDR3nt: TGTGCCAGCAGCGGAGGTTCGTTAGGGATTGGTGTAGAAAAACTGTTTTTT
CDR3aa: CASSGGSLGIGVEKLFF
abundance: once
d_gene: NA
v_gene: TRBV9
j_gene: TRBJ1-4
len: 17

CDR3nt: TGTGCCTGGAGTGGAGGGCGCTCAGGGGGGGAGACCCAGTACTTC
CDR3aa: CAWSGGRSGGETQYF
abundance: once
d_gene: NA
v_gene: TRBV30
j_gene: TRBJ2-5
len: 15

CDR3nt: TGTGCCAGCACCGAACGGAAGGGGGTGACTGAAGCTTTCTTT
CDR3aa: CASTERKGVTEAFF
abundance: NA
d_gene: NA
v_gene: TRBV6-1
j_gene: TRBJ1-1
len: 14

CDR3nt: TGTGCCAGCAGTCCAGACAGTTTTAATCAGCCCCAGCATTTT
CDR3aa: CASSPDSFNQPQHF
abundance: once
d_gene: NA
v_gene: TRBV27
j_gene: TRBJ1-5
len: 14

CDR3nt: TGTGCCAGCAGTTACCTACAGGGGGCCAATCAGCCCCAGCATTTT
CDR3aa: CASSYLQGANQPQHF
abundance: NA
d_gene: TRBD1
v_gene: TRBV28
j_gene: TRBJ1-5
len: 15

CDR3nt: TGTGCCAGCAGGGAGGGGCAGGGTGGTGAAAAACTGTTTTTT
CDR3aa: CASREGQGGEKLFF
abundance: NA
d_gene: NA
v_gene: TRBV2
j_gene: TRBJ1-4
len: 14

CDR3nt: TGTGCCAGCAGCGAGCCCCCAGCGGGGTCCTACGAGCAGTACTTC
CDR3aa: CASSEPPAGSYEQYF
abundance: few
d_gene: TRBD2
v_gene: TRBV2
j_gene: TRBJ2-7
len: 15

CDR3nt: TGCGCCAGCAGCCAGCTAGCGGGAGTTTCCGCAGATACGCAGTATTTT
CDR3aa: CASSQLAGVSADTQYF
abundance: NA
d_gene: TRBD2
v_gene: TRBV4-1
j_gene: TRBJ2-3
len: 16

CDR3nt: TGTGCCAGTACCTATTCAGGGGGAAACTATGGCTACACCTTC
CDR3aa: CASTYSGGNYGYTF
abundance: NA
d_gene: TRBD1
v_gene: TRBV28
j_gene: TRBJ1-2
len: 14

CDR3nt: TGCGCCAGCAGCTCGGGAGCGGTTAGGCAAGAGACCCAGTACTTC
CDR3aa: CASSSGAVRQETQYF
abundance: NA
d_gene: NA
v_gene: TRBV5-1
j_gene: TRBJ2-5
len: 15

CDR3nt: TGTGCCAGCAGTTTTTCCCCCGGGACAGGGATAAACTACGAGCAGTACTTC
CDR3aa: CASSFSPGTGINYEQYF
abundance: NA
d_gene: TRBD1
v_gene: TRBV27
j_gene: TRBJ2-7
len: 17

CDR3nt: TGTGCCAGCAGCGTCCACCCGGGACAGGGGTACACCGGGGAGCTGTTTTTT
CDR3aa: CASSVHPGQGYTGELFF
abundance: NA
d_gene: TRBD1
v_gene: TRBV5-8
j_gene: TRBJ2-2
len: 17

CDR3nt: TGTGCCAGCAGCTCCCCATCAGGGACAGGGCTTTTAGTACGTGGCTACACCTTC
CDR3aa: CASSSPSGTGLLVRGYTF
abundance: NA
d_gene: TRBD1
v_gene: TRBV9
j_gene: TRBJ1-2
len: 18

CDR3nt: TGTGCCAGTAGGTCGACGGCGTATAGCAATCAGCCCCAGCATTTT
CDR3aa: CASRSTAYSNQPQHF
abundance: NA
d_gene: NA
v_gene: TRBV19
j_gene: TRBJ1-5
len: 15

CDR3nt: TGTGCCAGCAGTGAATATATTCGGGACGGAAAGAACACTGAAGCTTTCTTT
CDR3aa: CASSEYIRDGKNTEAFF
abundance: NA
d_gene: NA
v_gene: TRBV25-1
j_gene: TRBJ1-1
len: 17

CDR3nt: TGTGCCAGCAGCCTAGATGGTCGAGCAGCTTTCTTT
CDR3aa: CASSLDGRAAFF
abundance: NA
d_gene: NA
v_gene: TRBV5-4
j_gene: TRBJ1-1
len: 12

CDR3nt: TGTGCCACCAGCACAGGGTTTAGCAATCAGCCCCAGCATTTT
CDR3aa: CATSTGFSNQPQHF
abundance: NA
d_gene: NA
v_gene: TRBV15
j_gene: TRBJ1-5
len: 14

CDR3nt: TGTGCCAGCAGCCCCGGGACTAGCGGGAGGGAGACCCAGTACTTC
CDR3aa: CASSPGTSGRETQYF
abundance: NA
d_gene: TRBD2
v_gene: TRBV5-4
j_gene: TRBJ2-5
len: 15

CDR3nt: TGCGCCAGCAGTCAACGGACTAGCGGGAGGGCGGCCAAAAACATTCAGTACTTC
CDR3aa: CASSQRTSGRAAKNIQYF
abundance: once
d_gene: TRBD2
v_gene: TRBV4-1
j_gene: TRBJ2-4
len: 18

CDR3nt: TGTGCCAGCAGCTTTGGGTACGCGGGCTCCTACGAGCAGTACTTC
CDR3aa: CASSFGYAGSYEQYF
abundance: NA
d_gene: NA
v_gene: TRBV5-6
j_gene: TRBJ2-7
len: 15

CDR3nt: TGTGCCAGCAGCGTCAATTGGGCGCTCTCCTACAATGAGCAGTTCTTC
CDR3aa: CASSVNWALSYNEQFF
abundance: NA
d_gene: NA
v_gene: TRBV9
j_gene: TRBJ2-1
len: 16

CDR3nt: TGTGCCAGCAGTGGAGGAGCGGGAGGGGTATTAGAGACCCAGTACTTC
CDR3aa: CASSGGAGGVLETQYF
abundance: NA
d_gene: TRBD2
v_gene: TRBV2
j_gene: TRBJ2-5
len: 16

CDR3nt: TGCGCCAGCGGATCTTCCCGGGAAAATGAAAAACTGTTTTTT
CDR3aa: CASGSSRENEKLFF
abundance: NA
d_gene: NA
v_gene: TRBV10-1
j_gene: TRBJ1-4
len: 14

CDR3nt: TGTGCCAGCAGCGCCGCCCCTTTTTTACTAGCGGGCCACAATGAGCAGTTCTTC
CDR3aa: CASSAAPFLLAGHNEQFF
abundance: once
d_gene: TRBD2
v_gene: TRBV7-2
j_gene: TRBJ2-1
len: 18

CDR3nt: TGCGCCAGCAGCCAGGGTCCACCCCGGGAGCTGTTTTTT
CDR3aa: CASSQGPPRELFF
abundance: NA
d_gene: NA
v_gene: TRBV4-1
j_gene: TRBJ2-2
len: 13

CDR3nt: TGTGCCAGCAGCTTAGGCGGGAGCTTGAACAATGAGCAGTTCTTC
CDR3aa: CASSLGGSLNNEQFF
abundance: once
d_gene: TRBD2
v_gene: TRBV7-9
j_gene: TRBJ2-1
len: 15

CDR3nt: TGTGCCAGCAGTCGACAGGGGCGAACCTACGAGCAGTACTTC
CDR3aa: CASSRQGRTYEQYF
abundance: NA
d_gene: TRBD1
v_gene: TRBV6-6
j_gene: TRBJ2-7
len: 14

CDR3nt: TGTGCCAGCAGGGGCACCTTACAAGAGACCCAGTACTTC
CDR3aa: CASRGTLQETQYF
abundance: NA
d_gene: NA
v_gene: TRBV7-9
j_gene: TRBJ2-5
len: 13

CDR3nt: TGCGCCAGCAGCTTGGCCCTGGGACTAGCGGGGTACGAGCAGTACTTC
CDR3aa: CASSLALGLAGYEQYF
abundance: NA
d_gene: TRBD2
v_gene: TRBV5-1
j_gene: TRBJ2-7
len: 16

CDR3nt: TGTGCCAGTCGCCCCGGGACTTCGACCTACAATGAGCAGTTCTTC
CDR3aa: CASRPGTSTYNEQFF
abundance: NA
d_gene: NA
v_gene: TRBV19
j_gene: TRBJ2-1
len: 15

CDR3nt: TGTGCCAGCGTCCAGGGGAGCAATCAGCCCCAGCATTTT
CDR3aa: CASVQGSNQPQHF
abundance: NA
d_gene: NA
v_gene: TRBV19
j_gene: TRBJ1-5
len: 13

CDR3nt: TGTGCCAGCAGCACGACAGGGGAAACGCAGTATTTT
CDR3aa: CASSTTGETQYF
abundance: once
d_gene: TRBD1
v_gene: TRBV4-2
j_gene: TRBJ2-3
len: 12

CDR3nt: TGTGCCAGCGGAGACCGGACAGACTCGGAAAAACTGTTTTTT
CDR3aa: CASGDRTDSEKLFF
abundance: NA
d_gene: NA
v_gene: TRBV9
j_gene: TRBJ1-4
len: 14

CDR3nt: TGTGCCAGCAGTGGGACAGCGGGAGTGGCGTCCTACGAGCAGTACTTC
CDR3aa: CASSGTAGVASYEQYF
abundance: NA
d_gene: TRBD2
v_gene: TRBV2
j_gene: TRBJ2-7
len: 16